This is a list of T cell receptor beta chains from one sample in a study of beta chain features in type 1 diabetes. Generated by immunoSEQ multiplex PCR, the TCRdb table keeps only in-frame clones and is missing some. The sample lists around 310,000 clones, 9.5% to 12% occurring once. The specimen sequenced was naive CD4+ T cells from blood. The receptors here all came from a woman younger than 45 in good health. Both conserved end residues are part of each CDR3. Fields, in order: CDR3 length, V gene, CDR3 protein.

13	TRBV9	CASSVDTLKEQYF
12	TRBV6-4	CASRQGPGELFF
14	TRBV2	CASTRNPSTDTQYF
14	TRBV5-1	CASSSSGEIYEQYF
16	TRBV30	CAWREGGELYNQPQHF
14	TRBV30	CAWSKGGHTGELFF
15	TRBV5-4	CASSFTALGPDTQYF
11	TRBV28	CASSFGAGYTF
12	TRBV18	CASSEGGRKAFF
15	TRBV19	CASSIRSGDTGELFF
16	TRBV30	CAWSSSRQGAKYEQYF
15	TRBV5-1	CASSSTGQSSYEQYF
14	TRBV7-7	CASSLTGNSYEQYF
11	TRBV6-1	CAGATGPEAFF
17	TRBV4-2	CASSQLAGGVSYNEQFF
11	TRBV7-2	CASSPGGEQYF
14	TRBV7-2	CASGLAGRTDTQYF
16	TRBV25-1	CASSDPAGTGLDTQYF
16	TRBV2	CASSESLAGGVETQYF
15	TRBV4-3	CASSQIQTSGYEQYF
15	TRBV9	CASSALTGGEAEAFF
16	TRBV4-3	CASSQSGLAEVYEQYF
14	TRBV6-6	CASRTDRHSYEQYF
16	TRBV9	CASSDARRGGQETQYF
17	TRBV7-3	CASSLGYSSAGGETQYF
13	TRBV6-6	CASSHIPGNEQFF
15	TRBV5-1	CASSPGTSVLNEQFF
15	TRBV6-6	CASRWTGRQTDTQYF
13	TRBV7-9	CASSLGGRGEQYF
16	TRBV19	CASSVGTSGTYNEQFF
17	TRBV2	CASRQHGTSGPTGELFF
15	TRBV18	CASSPQQGTGQPQHF
13	TRBV29-1	CSVNNRGGYEQYF
13	TRBV27	CASSFRGSYEQYF
11	TRBV30	CAWGQGNTQYF
15	TRBV19	CASSISKEEVYEQYF
14	TRBV6-6	CASSGTGTNEKLFF
17	TRBV7-2	CASSPRAGPVNSYEQYF
14	TRBV5-6	CASSLMGEGNTIYF
14	TRBV6-6	CATLTTIMNTEAFF
13	TRBV11-2	CASSEGAAPEAFF
18	TRBV27	CASSLLRGSQPSTDTQYF
16	TRBV28	CASQWPGGANTGELFF
14	TRBV18	CASSPRPRYNEQFF
14	TRBV7-2	CASSLGGQYQPQHF
15	TRBV7-9	CASSSGLAGVGEQFF
16	TRBV9	CASSEGGLAGDNEQFF
15	TRBV6-5	CASSRAATGDYEQYF
12	TRBV29-1	CSTREPADTQYF
15	TRBV18	CASSPRPTGEETQYF
15	TRBV30	CAWSGGNGRIHEQYF
16	TRBV9	CASSVGASGRAYEQYF
18	TRBV4-3	CASSQDVASGFVVNEQFF
15	TRBV9	CASSGQPAINQPQHF
15	TRBV28	CASSFRTGVTDTQYF